In its sample, the clone carrying this T cell receptor (beta chain) was seen many times. For TCR, cDNA came from 5'RACE template switching, which added a universal primer site and UMIs. MiXCR was run by TCRdb on the 5' RACE reads, yielding one entry per CDR3 protein. The sample has about 340,000 distinct CDR3 sequences; roughly 8.7% are singletons. Trimming took off 0 bases at V and 4 bases at J, with 11 bases between the two ends. CDR1 is SGHDT and CDR2 is YYEEEE in the germline V gene. The CDR3 loop spans 15 amino acids. The source of the sample is a study of T cells after yellow fever vaccination. The sequence derives from a man aged 18 to 29 who received the YFV17D yellow fever vaccine. The V gene is TRBV5-6, the J gene TRBJ1-5; weak D call: TRBD1 (5 bases). The starting material was PBMCs, obtained on the day of the first yellow fever vaccination. This chain's CDR3 is CASSLVGTGNQPQHF. DNA for the CDR3: TGTGCCAGCAGCTTGGTAGGGACCGGGAATCAGCCCCAGCATTTT.